This TCR beta chain is from a study of cytomegalovirus exposure and HLA in healthy donors. The CDR3 loop spans 15 amino acids. Overall study results and limits: Altogether, 160 or so TCR beta chains were recorded as cytomegalovirus-associated. Among TCR sequences, most were rare, though some public TCRs appeared in many donors.

Comment on this clone: What it binds is not known.

Sequencing was performed with immunoSEQ multiplex PCR; in TCRdb, only in-frame clones are kept and a portion is missing. Among 140,000 or so clones, around 90% were seen once, and the ten largest hold around 5.9%. The sequenced material came from PBMCs. V and J are TRBV21-1 and TRBJ2-3; TRBD1 reflects the table's D call only, with no check against the DNA. TRBV21-1 is listed as a pseudogene. The source of this sequence is a woman aged 25 to 39 in good health and CMV-seropositive. The DNA of the CDR3 is TGTGCCAGCAGCAAAAGAAGCAGGGACACAGATACGCAGTATTTT. Amino acid sequence: CASSKRSRDTDTQYF.